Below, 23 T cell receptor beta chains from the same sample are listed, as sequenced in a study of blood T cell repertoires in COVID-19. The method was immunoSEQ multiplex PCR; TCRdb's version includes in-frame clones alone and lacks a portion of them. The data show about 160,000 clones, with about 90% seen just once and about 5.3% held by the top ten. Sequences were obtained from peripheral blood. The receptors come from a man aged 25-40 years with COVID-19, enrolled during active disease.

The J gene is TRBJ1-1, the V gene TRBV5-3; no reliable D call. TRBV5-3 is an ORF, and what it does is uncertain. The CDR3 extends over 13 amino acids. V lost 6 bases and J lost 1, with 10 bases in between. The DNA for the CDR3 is TGTGCCAGAAAGGACTGGAGGAACACTGAAGCTTTCTTT. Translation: CARKDWRNTEAFF.

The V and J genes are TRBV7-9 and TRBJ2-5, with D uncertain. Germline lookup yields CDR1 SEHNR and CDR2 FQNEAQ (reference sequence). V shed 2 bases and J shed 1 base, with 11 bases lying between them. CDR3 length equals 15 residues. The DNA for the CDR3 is TGTGCCAGCAGCTTATCAGGTGGGCCCCAAGAGACCCAGTACTTC. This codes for CASSLSGGPQETQYF.

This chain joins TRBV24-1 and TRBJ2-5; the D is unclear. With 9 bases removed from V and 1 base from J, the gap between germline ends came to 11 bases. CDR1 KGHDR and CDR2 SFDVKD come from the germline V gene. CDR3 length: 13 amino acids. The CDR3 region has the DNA TGTGCCACCGACGACATGGGCCAAGAGACCCAGTACTTC. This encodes CATDDMGQETQYF.

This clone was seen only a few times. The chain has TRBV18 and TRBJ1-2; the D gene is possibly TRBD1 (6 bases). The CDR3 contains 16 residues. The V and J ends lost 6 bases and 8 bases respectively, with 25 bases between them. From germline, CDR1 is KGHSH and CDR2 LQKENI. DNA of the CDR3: TGTGCCAGCTCCCCCCCTCCGGGACAAGGAGTTTGGGGCTACACCTTC. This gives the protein CASSPPPGQGVWGYTF.

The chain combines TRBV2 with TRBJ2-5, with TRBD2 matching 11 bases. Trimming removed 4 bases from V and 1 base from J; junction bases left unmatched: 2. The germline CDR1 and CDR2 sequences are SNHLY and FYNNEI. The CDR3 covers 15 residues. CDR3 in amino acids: CASSATSGTQETQYF. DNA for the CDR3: TGTGCCAGCAGTGCGACTAGCGGGACCCAAGAGACCCAGTACTTC.

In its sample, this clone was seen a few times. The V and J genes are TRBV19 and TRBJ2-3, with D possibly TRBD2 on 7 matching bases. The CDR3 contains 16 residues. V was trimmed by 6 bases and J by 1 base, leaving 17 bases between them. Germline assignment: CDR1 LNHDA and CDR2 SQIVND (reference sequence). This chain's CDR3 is CASSPWGGGRTDTQYF. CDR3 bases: TGTGCCAGTAGCCCGTGGGGGGGCGGACGCACAGATACGCAGTATTTT.

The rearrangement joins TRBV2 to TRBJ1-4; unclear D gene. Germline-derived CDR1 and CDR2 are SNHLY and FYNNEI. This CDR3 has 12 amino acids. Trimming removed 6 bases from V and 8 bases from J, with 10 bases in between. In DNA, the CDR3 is TGTGCCAGCAGGCCTACGGGGGAAAAACTGTTTTTT. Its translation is CASRPTGEKLFF. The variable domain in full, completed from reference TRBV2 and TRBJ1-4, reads EPEVTQTPSHQVTQMGQEVILRCVPISNHLYFYWYRQILGQKVEFLVSFYNNEISEKSEIFDDQFSVERPDGSNFTLKIRSTKLEDSAMYFCASRPTGEKLFFGSGTQLSVL.

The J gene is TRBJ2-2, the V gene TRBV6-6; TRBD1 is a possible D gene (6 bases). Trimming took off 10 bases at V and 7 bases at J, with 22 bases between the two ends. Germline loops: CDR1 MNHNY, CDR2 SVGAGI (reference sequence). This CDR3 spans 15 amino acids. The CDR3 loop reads CATFTDAGVGGELFF. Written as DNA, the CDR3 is TGTGCCACTTTCACCGACGCAGGGGTAGGCGGGGAGCTGTTTTTT.

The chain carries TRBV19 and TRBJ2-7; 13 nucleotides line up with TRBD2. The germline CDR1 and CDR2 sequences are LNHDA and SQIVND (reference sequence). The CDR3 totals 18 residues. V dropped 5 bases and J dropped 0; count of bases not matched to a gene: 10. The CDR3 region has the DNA TGTGCCAGTAGTCACATGGGACTAGCGGGATCGAGCTCCTACGAGCAGTACTTC. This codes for CASSHMGLAGSSSYEQYF.

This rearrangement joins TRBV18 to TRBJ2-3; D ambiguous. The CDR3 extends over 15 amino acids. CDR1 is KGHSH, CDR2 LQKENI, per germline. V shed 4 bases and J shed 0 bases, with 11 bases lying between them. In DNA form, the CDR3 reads TGTGCCAGCTCACTAAGAGTCACTAGCACAGATACGCAGTATTTT. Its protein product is CASSLRVTSTDTQYF.

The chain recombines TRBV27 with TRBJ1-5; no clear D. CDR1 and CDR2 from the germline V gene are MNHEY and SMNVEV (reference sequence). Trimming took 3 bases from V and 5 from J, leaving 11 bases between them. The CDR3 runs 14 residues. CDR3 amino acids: CASSLLRGDQPQHF. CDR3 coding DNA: TGTGCCAGCAGTTTGTTACGGGGAGATCAGCCCCAGCATTTT.

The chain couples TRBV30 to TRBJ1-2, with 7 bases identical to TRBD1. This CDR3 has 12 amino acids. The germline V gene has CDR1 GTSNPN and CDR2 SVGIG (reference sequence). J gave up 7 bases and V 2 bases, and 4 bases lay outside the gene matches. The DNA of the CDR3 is TGTGCCTGGAGTCTTACAGGGGCTGGCTACACCTTC. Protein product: CAWSLTGAGYTF.

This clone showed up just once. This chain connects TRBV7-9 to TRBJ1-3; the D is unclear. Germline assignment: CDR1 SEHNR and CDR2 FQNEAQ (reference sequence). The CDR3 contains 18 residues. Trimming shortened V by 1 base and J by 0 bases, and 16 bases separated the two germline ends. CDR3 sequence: CASSLVSVTASSGNTIYF. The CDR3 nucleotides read TGTGCCAGCAGCTTAGTATCGGTAACAGCAAGCTCTGGAAACACCATATATTTT.

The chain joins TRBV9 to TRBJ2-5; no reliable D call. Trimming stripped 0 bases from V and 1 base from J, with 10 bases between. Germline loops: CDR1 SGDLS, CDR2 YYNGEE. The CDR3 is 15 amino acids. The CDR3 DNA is TGTGCCAGCAGCGTAGAAGTGGGCACCCAAGAGACCCAGTACTTC. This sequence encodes CASSVEVGTQETQYF.

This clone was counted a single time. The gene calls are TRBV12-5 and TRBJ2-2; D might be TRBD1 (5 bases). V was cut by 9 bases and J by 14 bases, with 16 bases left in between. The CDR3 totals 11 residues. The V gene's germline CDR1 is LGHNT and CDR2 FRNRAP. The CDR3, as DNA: TGTGCTAGCCTGGACACCTTCGAACTGTTTTTT. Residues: CASLDTFELFF.

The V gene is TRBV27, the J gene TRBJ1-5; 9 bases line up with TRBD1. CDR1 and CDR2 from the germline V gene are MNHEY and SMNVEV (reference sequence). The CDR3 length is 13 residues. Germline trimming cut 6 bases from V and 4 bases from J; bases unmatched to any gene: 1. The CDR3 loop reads CASRGQGNQPQHF. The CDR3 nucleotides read TGTGCCAGCAGGGGACAGGGTAATCAGCCCCAGCATTTT.

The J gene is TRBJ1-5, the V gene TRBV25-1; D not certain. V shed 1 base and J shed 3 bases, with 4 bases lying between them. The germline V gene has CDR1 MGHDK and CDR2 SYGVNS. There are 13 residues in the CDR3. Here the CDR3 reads CASSELDNQPQHF. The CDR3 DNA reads TGTGCCAGCAGTGAATTAGACAATCAGCCCCAGCATTTT.

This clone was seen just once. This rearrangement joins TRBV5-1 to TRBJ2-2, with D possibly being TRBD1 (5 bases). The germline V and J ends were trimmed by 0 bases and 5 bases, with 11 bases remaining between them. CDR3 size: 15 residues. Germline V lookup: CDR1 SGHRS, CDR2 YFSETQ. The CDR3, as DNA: TGCGCCAGCAGCTTGGAGGGGTACGGAACCGGGGAGCTGTTTTTT. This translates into CASSLEGYGTGELFF. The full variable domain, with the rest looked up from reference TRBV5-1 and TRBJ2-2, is KAGVTQTPRYLIKTRGQQVTLSCSPISGHRSVSWYQQTPGQGLQFLFEYFSETQRNKGNFPGRFSGRQFSNSRSEMNVSTLELGDSALYLCASSLEGYGTGELFFGEGSRLTVL.

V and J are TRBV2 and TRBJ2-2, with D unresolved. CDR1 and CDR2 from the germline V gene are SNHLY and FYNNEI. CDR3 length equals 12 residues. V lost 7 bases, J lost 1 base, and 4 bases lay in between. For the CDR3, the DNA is TGTGCCAGCACCATGAACACCGGGGAGCTGTTTTTT. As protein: CASTMNTGELFF.

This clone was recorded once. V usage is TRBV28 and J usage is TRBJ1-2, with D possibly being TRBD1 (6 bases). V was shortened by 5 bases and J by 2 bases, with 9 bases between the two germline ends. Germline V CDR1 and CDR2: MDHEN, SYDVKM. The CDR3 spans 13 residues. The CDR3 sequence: CASSLGQNYGYTF. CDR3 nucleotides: TGTGCCAGCAGTCTCGGACAGAACTATGGCTACACCTTC.

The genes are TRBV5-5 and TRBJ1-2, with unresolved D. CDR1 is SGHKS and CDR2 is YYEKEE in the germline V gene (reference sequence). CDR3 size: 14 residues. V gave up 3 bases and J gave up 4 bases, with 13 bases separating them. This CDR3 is CASSSRGRGYGYTF. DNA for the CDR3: TGTGCCAGCAGCTCGAGAGGACGGGGCTATGGCTACACCTTC. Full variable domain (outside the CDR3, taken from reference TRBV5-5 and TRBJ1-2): DAGVTQSPTHLIKTRGQQVTLRCSPISGHKSVSWYQQVLGQGPQFIFQYYEKEERGRGNFPDRFSARQFPNYSSELNVNALLLGDSALYLCASSSRGRGYGYTFGSGTRLTVV.

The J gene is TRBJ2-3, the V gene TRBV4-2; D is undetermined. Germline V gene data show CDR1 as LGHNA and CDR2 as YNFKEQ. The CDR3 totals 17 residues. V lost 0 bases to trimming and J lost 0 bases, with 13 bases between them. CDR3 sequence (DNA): TGTGCCAGCAGCCAAGATTGGCAGGCAGCTAGCACAGATACGCAGTATTTT. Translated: CASSQDWQAASTDTQYF.

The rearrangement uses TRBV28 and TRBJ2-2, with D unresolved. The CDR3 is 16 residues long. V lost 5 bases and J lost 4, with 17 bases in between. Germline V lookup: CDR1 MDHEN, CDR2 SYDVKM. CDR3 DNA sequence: TGTGCCAGCAGTCGCCTTCTGACCAGCGCCACCGGGGAGCTGTTTTTT. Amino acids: CASSRLLTSATGELFF.